A selection of T cell receptor beta chains follows, all from one sample in a study of cytomegalovirus exposure and HLA in healthy donors. Sequencing was performed with immunoSEQ multiplex PCR; in TCRdb, only in-frame clones are kept and a portion is missing. Of more than 130,000 clones in the sample, about three quarters were seen once. The sample taken for sequencing was PBMCs. Source of these receptors: a man younger than 30 in good health and CMV-seronegative. CDR3s include the opening cysteine and the closing phenylalanine or tryptophan. D genes are given only for firm matches. Rows may omit the clone size; those that give it use once, few, many or a size class.

j_call: TRBJ1-3
v_call: TRBV6-1
clone_size: -
d_call: -
cdr3_nt: TGTGCCAGCATTGCGCTCTCTGGAAACACCATATATTTT
cdr3_aa: CASIALSGNTIYF

j_call: TRBJ1-2
v_call: TRBV7-9
clone_size: once
d_call: -
cdr3_nt: TGTGCCAGCAGCTTAGCAGCGGACAGCGCGGGCTACACCTTC
cdr3_aa: CASSLAADSAGYTF

j_call: TRBJ2-7
v_call: TRBV4-2
clone_size: -
d_call: -
cdr3_nt: TGTGCCAGCAACGCACAGGCGGCTCGCCAGGAAGAGCAGAGCTACGAGCAGTACTTC
cdr3_aa: CASNAQAARQEEQSYEQYF

j_call: TRBJ2-6
v_call: TRBV5-6
clone_size: -
d_call: TRBD1
cdr3_nt: TGTGCCAGCAGCTTCGGGACAGGGCGCTCTGGGGCCAACGTCCTGACTTTC
cdr3_aa: CASSFGTGRSGANVLTF

j_call: TRBJ2-7
v_call: TRBV2
clone_size: -
d_call: -
cdr3_nt: TGTGCCAGCAGTGTAGGTCAGGGGATCTACGAGCAGTACTTC
cdr3_aa: CASSVGQGIYEQYF

j_call: TRBJ1-4
v_call: TRBV19
clone_size: -
d_call: -
cdr3_nt: TGTGCCAGTAGGGGGAGGGCCCGCAATGAAAAACTGTTTTTT
cdr3_aa: CASRGRARNEKLFF

j_call: TRBJ2-1
v_call: TRBV13
clone_size: -
d_call: -
cdr3_nt: TGTGCCAGCAGCTCCCAAGAACGTCCGCCGGATGAGCAGTTCTTC
cdr3_aa: CASSSQERPPDEQFF

j_call: TRBJ1-1
v_call: TRBV18
clone_size: once
d_call: TRBD1
cdr3_nt: TGTGCCAGCCAACAGGGGGCTACTGAAGCTTTCTTT
cdr3_aa: CASQQGATEAFF

j_call: TRBJ1-1
v_call: TRBV11-3
clone_size: -
d_call: TRBD1
cdr3_nt: TGTGCCAGCAGTCCATCGAAGGGGGCGGGGAACACTGAAGCTTTCTTT
cdr3_aa: CASSPSKGAGNTEAFF

j_call: TRBJ2-1
v_call: TRBV2
clone_size: -
d_call: -
cdr3_nt: TGTGCCACACAAGAGGCCACCGTCCCCTACAATGAGCAGTTCTTC
cdr3_aa: CATQEATVPYNEQFF

j_call: TRBJ2-6
v_call: TRBV29-1
clone_size: -
d_call: -
cdr3_nt: TGCAGCGTTGTCCCGCGGGGCATTCATAGCTCTGGGGCCAACGTCCTGACTTTC
cdr3_aa: CSVVPRGIHSSGANVLTF

j_call: TRBJ2-1
v_call: TRBV20-1
clone_size: -
d_call: -
cdr3_nt: TGCAGTGCTGTGACTAGCAATGAGCAGTTCTTC
cdr3_aa: CSAVTSNEQFF

j_call: TRBJ2-7
v_call: TRBV6-5
clone_size: -
d_call: -
cdr3_nt: TGTGCCAGCAGTTTATTAGGAGGGGGCAGCTCCTACGAGCAGTACTTC
cdr3_aa: CASSLLGGGSSYEQYF

j_call: TRBJ1-5
v_call: TRBV6-1
clone_size: once
d_call: -
cdr3_nt: TGTGCCAGCAGTGAAACCGACAGAAGCAATCAGCCCCAGCATTTT
cdr3_aa: CASSETDRSNQPQHF

j_call: TRBJ1-1
v_call: TRBV28
clone_size: -
d_call: -
cdr3_nt: TGTGCCAGCAGTTTACTAGGGCAGGGTAAATTAGGGAACACTGAAGCTTTCTTT
cdr3_aa: CASSLLGQGKLGNTEAFF

j_call: TRBJ2-1
v_call: TRBV30
clone_size: once
d_call: TRBD2
cdr3_nt: TGTGCCTGGAGTCGGGTAGCGGGGGCCCACTCCTACAATGAGCAGTTCTTC
cdr3_aa: CAWSRVAGAHSYNEQFF

j_call: TRBJ2-1
v_call: TRBV27
clone_size: -
d_call: TRBD2
cdr3_nt: TGTGCCAGCAGTCGACTAGCGGTTGGGGTCAATGAGCAGTTCTTC
cdr3_aa: CASSRLAVGVNEQFF

j_call: TRBJ1-4
v_call: TRBV11-2
clone_size: once
d_call: -
cdr3_nt: TGTGCCAGCAGCTTAGATCTTGCAACTAATGAAAAACTGTTTTTT
cdr3_aa: CASSLDLATNEKLFF

j_call: TRBJ2-1
v_call: TRBV11-1
clone_size: -
d_call: TRBD1
cdr3_nt: TGTGCCAGCAGCTTATTACAGGGGGGCTACAATGAGCAGTTCTTC
cdr3_aa: CASSLLQGGYNEQFF

j_call: TRBJ2-7
v_call: TRBV28
clone_size: once
d_call: TRBD1
cdr3_nt: TGTGCCAGCAGTTCAGGGGGCGCGACCTACGAGCAGTACTTC
cdr3_aa: CASSSGGATYEQYF

j_call: TRBJ2-7
v_call: TRBV5-6
clone_size: -
d_call: -
cdr3_nt: TGTGCCAGCAGCTTGAGGACAGTAGAAACCTACGAGCAGTACTTC
cdr3_aa: CASSLRTVETYEQYF

j_call: TRBJ1-1
v_call: TRBV10-2
clone_size: -
d_call: TRBD1
cdr3_nt: TGCGCCAGCAGCCGACAGGGGGTGGGAACTGAAGCTTTCTTT
cdr3_aa: CASSRQGVGTEAFF

j_call: TRBJ2-7
v_call: TRBV9
clone_size: -
d_call: TRBD1
cdr3_nt: TGTGCCAGCAGCGAACCGGGGACAGGCTATAAGCAGTACTTC
cdr3_aa: CASSEPGTGYKQYF

j_call: TRBJ2-5
v_call: TRBV5-1
clone_size: -
d_call: -
cdr3_nt: TGCGCCAGCAGCTTGGTTAGGACAGCCCAAGAGACCCAGTACTTC
cdr3_aa: CASSLVRTAQETQYF

j_call: TRBJ1-1
v_call: TRBV10-3
clone_size: -
d_call: -
cdr3_nt: TGTGCCATCACCCAGACAGGGAACACTGAAGCTTTCTTT
cdr3_aa: CAITQTGNTEAFF

j_call: TRBJ1-2
v_call: TRBV27
clone_size: -
d_call: TRBD1
cdr3_nt: TGTGCCAGCAGTCCCCCGGGACAGGGGCTCCACTATGGCTACACCTTC
cdr3_aa: CASSPPGQGLHYGYTF

j_call: TRBJ2-7
v_call: TRBV5-1
clone_size: few
d_call: -
cdr3_nt: TGCGCCAGCAGCTTGGGATTCGGGAGCTCCTACGAGCAGTACTTC
cdr3_aa: CASSLGFGSSYEQYF

j_call: TRBJ1-5
v_call: TRBV19
clone_size: -
d_call: -
cdr3_nt: TGTGCCAGTAGTATAAACTTTAGCAATCAGCCCCAGCATTTT
cdr3_aa: CASSINFSNQPQHF

j_call: TRBJ2-1
v_call: TRBV25-1
clone_size: once
d_call: TRBD2
cdr3_nt: TGTGCCAGCAGTGAACGGACTAGCGGATACAATGAGCAGTTCTTC
cdr3_aa: CASSERTSGYNEQFF

j_call: TRBJ1-1
v_call: TRBV19
clone_size: once
d_call: -
cdr3_nt: TGTGCCAGTAAGAAACAGGGCGACACTGAAGCTTTCTTT
cdr3_aa: CASKKQGDTEAFF

j_call: TRBJ2-1
v_call: TRBV5-1
clone_size: -
d_call: -
cdr3_nt: TGCGCCAGCAGCTTGGATGCTAGCGCTAACAATGAGCAGTTCTTC
cdr3_aa: CASSLDASANNEQFF

j_call: TRBJ2-7
v_call: TRBV15
clone_size: -
d_call: -
cdr3_nt: TGTGCCACCAGCAGAGACAGGGGCTCGCACGAGCAGTACTTC
cdr3_aa: CATSRDRGSHEQYF

j_call: TRBJ2-1
v_call: TRBV4-1
clone_size: -
d_call: -
cdr3_nt: TGCGCCAGCAGCCAAGCACGGGAACCCTTTTCCTACAATGAGCAGTTCTTC
cdr3_aa: CASSQAREPFSYNEQFF